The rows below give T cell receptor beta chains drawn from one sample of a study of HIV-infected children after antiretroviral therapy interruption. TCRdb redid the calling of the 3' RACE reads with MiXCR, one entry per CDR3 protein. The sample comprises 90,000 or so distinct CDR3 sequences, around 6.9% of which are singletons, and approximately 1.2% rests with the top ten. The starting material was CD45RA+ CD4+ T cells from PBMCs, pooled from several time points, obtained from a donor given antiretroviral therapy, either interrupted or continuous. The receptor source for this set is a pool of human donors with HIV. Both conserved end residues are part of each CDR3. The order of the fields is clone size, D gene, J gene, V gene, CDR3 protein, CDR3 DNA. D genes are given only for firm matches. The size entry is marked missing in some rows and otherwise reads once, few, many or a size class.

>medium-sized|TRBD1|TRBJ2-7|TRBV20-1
CSSRDRGTEEQYF
TGCAGTTCCAGGGACAGGGGAACGGAGGAGCAGTACTTC
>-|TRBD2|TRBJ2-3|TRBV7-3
CASSPVRTSGGQGTDTQYF
TGTGCCAGCAGCCCCGTGAGGACTAGCGGGGGCCAAGGGACAGATACGCAGTATTTT
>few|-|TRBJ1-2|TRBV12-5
CASGLSPRPGNGYTF
TGTGCTAGTGGTTTGTCCCCCAGACCAGGCAATGGCTACACCTTC
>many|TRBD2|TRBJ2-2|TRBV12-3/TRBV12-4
CASSFLAENTGELFF
TGTGCCAGCAGTTTTCTAGCGGAGAACACCGGGGAGCTGTTTTTT
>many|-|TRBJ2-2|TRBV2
CATSSGPGGELFF
TGTGCCACCTCGAGCGGACCGGGGGGGGAGCTGTTTTTT
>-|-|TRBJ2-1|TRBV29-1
CSVGWTHYNEQFF
TGCAGCGTTGGTTGGACCCACTACAATGAGCAGTTCTTC
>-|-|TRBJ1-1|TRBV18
CASLPRRSEGGGPENTEAFF
TGTGCCAGCTTACCTCGGCGTAGCGAAGGGGGGGGTCCCGAAAACACTGAAGCTTTCTTT
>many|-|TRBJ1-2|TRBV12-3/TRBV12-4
CASSSRGGFGTEGYTF
TGTGCCAGCAGTTCTCGAGGGGGATTTGGTACGGAAGGCTACACCTTC
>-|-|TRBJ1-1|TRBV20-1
CSARRQMNTEAFF
TGCAGTGCTCGACGACAGATGAACACTGAAGCTTTCTTT
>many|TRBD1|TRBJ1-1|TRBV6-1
CASSGQGVRTEAFF
TGTGCCAGCAGTGGACAGGGGGTGAGGACTGAAGCTTTCTTT
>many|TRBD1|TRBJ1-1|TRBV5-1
CASSSTGYLETEAFF
TGCGCCAGCAGCTCGACAGGGTACCTTGAAACTGAAGCTTTCTTT
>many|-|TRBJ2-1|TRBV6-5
CASSYRYLPSYNEQFF
TGTGCCAGCAGTTACCGCTACCTACCCTCCTACAATGAGCAGTTCTTC
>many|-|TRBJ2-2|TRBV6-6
CATTGQRNTGELFF
TGTGCCACCACCGGACAGAGGAACACCGGGGAGCTGTTTTTT
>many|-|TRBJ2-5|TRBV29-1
CSVAPGETQYF
TGCAGCGTTGCCCCTGGGGAGACCCAGTACTTC
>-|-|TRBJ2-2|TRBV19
CASSTYTGELFF
TGTGCCAGTAGTACATACACCGGGGAGCTGTTTTTT
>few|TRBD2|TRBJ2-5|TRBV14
CASSQILAAQETQYF
TGTGCCAGCAGCCAAATCCTAGCGGCTCAAGAGACCCAGTACTTC
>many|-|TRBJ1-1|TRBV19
CASSIVLGGYTEAFF
TGTGCCAGTAGTATCGTTCTCGGGGGCTACACTGAAGCTTTCTTT
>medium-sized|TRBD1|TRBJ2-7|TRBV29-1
CSVEEGQGLEQYF
TGCAGCGTTGAAGAGGGACAGGGCCTCGAGCAGTACTTC
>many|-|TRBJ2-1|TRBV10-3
CAISEARDNEQFF
TGTGCCATCAGTGAGGCCCGAGACAATGAGCAGTTCTTC
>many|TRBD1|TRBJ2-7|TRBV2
CASRRDRVEGEQYF
TGTGCCAGCAGGAGGGACAGGGTAGAGGGGGAGCAGTACTTC
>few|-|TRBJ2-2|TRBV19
CASSIAQDTGELFF
TGTGCCAGTAGTATAGCGCAAGACACCGGGGAGCTGTTTTTT
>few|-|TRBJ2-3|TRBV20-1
CSARAPRLADTQYF
TGCAGTGCTAGAGCCCCCCGACTAGCAGATACGCAGTATTTT
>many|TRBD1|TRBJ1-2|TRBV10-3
CAISSGQGYGYTF
TGTGCCATCAGTTCAGGACAGGGCTATGGCTACACCTTC
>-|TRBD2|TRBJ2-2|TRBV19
CASSTASGGSAGELFF
TGTGCCAGTAGTACCGCTAGCGGGGGTTCGGCCGGGGAGCTGTTTTTT
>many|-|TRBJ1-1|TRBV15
CATSRGWTENTEAFF
TGTGCCACCAGCAGAGGTTGGACGGAGAACACTGAAGCTTTCTTT